Following are 26 T cell receptor beta chains from one sample sequenced in a study of T cell clones after liver transplantation. The repertoire was sequenced with immunoSEQ multiplex PCR; TCRdb's copy has only in-frame clones and lacks some. The repertoire holds around 2,000 clones, with around 33% as singletons. TCRbeta sequences of proliferating CFSE-low MLR cells were labeled alloreactive. Their cognate antigens are unknown. What was sequenced was CD8+ T cells from cultured PBMCs. Receptor source: a human patient who received a liver transplant. These T cells may partly come from the graft donor.

As to this clone: The junction departs from the called germline gene at one end, perhaps through a read error. The chain combines TRBV5-3 with TRBJ1-1; D gene unclear. TRBV5-3 is known as an ORF, though its function is uncertain. CDR3 length: 13 residues. The CDR3 DNA reads TGTGCCAGCAGCTTGGGAGGAAACACTGAAGCTTTCTTT. It is translated as CASSLGGNTEAFF.

This clone was counted a few times. The chain recombines TRBV5-6 with TRBJ1-1; tentative D call: TRBD1 (5 bases). The CDR3 is 14 residues long. The V and J ends lost 2 bases and 6 bases respectively, with 14 bases between them. Germline-derived CDR1 and CDR2 are SGHDT and YYEEEE. CDR3 sequence: CASSFGRVSPEAFF. As DNA, the CDR3 is TGTGCCAGCAGCTTTGGCAGGGTGTCCCCTGAAGCTTTCTTT.

This clone rates as large. The chain carries TRBV1 and TRBJ2-7; the table calls TRBD1, which could not be checked here. TRBV1 is marked as a pseudogene. The CDR3 length is 16 residues. CDR3 DNA: TGCACCAGCAGCCAAGATAGGAGGGACAGACGCTACGAGCAGTACTTC. Its protein is CTSSQDRRDRRYEQYF.

In this sample, this clone is medium-sized. The chain carries TRBV7-9 and TRBJ2-5, with 9 nucleotides matching TRBD1. The V gene end was trimmed by 3 bases and the J gene end by 5 bases; junction bases not matched to a gene: 7. CDR1 is SEHNR and CDR2 is FQNEAQ in the germline V gene (reference sequence). This CDR3 contains 15 residues. CDR3 residues: CASSLDRGSWETQYF. In nucleotides, the CDR3 is TGTGCCAGCAGCTTGGACAGGGGCTCGTGGGAGACCCAGTACTTC.

By sample share, this clone is medium-sized (0.01 to 0.1%). The rearrangement uses TRBV7-2 and TRBJ2-2; the D gene could be TRBD1 or TRBD2 (5 bases each). The germline CDR1 and CDR2 sequences are SGHTA and FQGNSA. There are 17 residues in the CDR3. Trimming took off 3 bases at V and 0 bases at J, with 14 bases between the two ends. The chain's CDR3 is CASSLGTGWTNTGELFF. CDR3 DNA sequence: TGTGCCAGCAGCTTGGGGACGGGGTGGACGAACACCGGGGAGCTGTTTTTT. Complete variable domain (other parts from reference TRBV7-2 and TRBJ2-2): GAGVSQSPSNKVTEKGKDVELRCDPISGHTALYWYRQSLGQGLEFLIYFQGNSAPDKSGLPSDRFSAERTGGSVSTLTIQRTQQEDSAVYLCASSLGTGWTNTGELFFGEGSRLTVL.

By frequency in the sample, this clone is medium-sized (0.01 to 0.1%). The CDR3 reads CASSSYSGGEAFF. The CDR3 region has the DNA TGTGCCAGTAGTTCGTATTCGGGCGGTGAAGCTTTCTTT. This chain joins TRBV19 and TRBJ1-1; unclear D gene. This CDR3 has 13 residues. Germline-derived CDR1 and CDR2 are LNHDA and SQIVND (reference sequence). Between the trimmed V and J ends, which lost 5 bases and 7 bases, there was a span of 14 bases. Complete variable domain (other parts from reference TRBV19 and TRBJ1-1): DGGITQSPKYLFRKEGQNVTLSCEQNLNHDAMYWYRQDPGQGLRLIYYSQIVNDFQKGDIAEGYSVSREKKESFPLTVTSAQKNPTAFYLCASSSYSGGEAFFGQGTRLTVV.

This rearrangement joins TRBV2 to TRBJ2-1, with 14 bases aligning to TRBD2. Per germline, CDR1 SNHLY and CDR2 FYNNEI. The CDR3 has 15 residues. J gave up 4 bases and V 6 bases, and 2 bases lay outside the gene matches. The CDR3 bases are TGTGCCAGCAGATGGACTAGCGGGAGGTACAATGAGCAGTTCTTC. It codes for CASRWTSGRYNEQFF.

CDR3 loop: CASRPVADTQYF. As DNA, the CDR3 is TGTGCCAGCAGACCCGTAGCAGATACGCAGTATTTT. The chain is built from TRBV28 and TRBJ2-3; no definite D call. This CDR3 is built from 12 residues. Germline V gene lookup returns CDR1 MDHEN and CDR2 SYDVKM. The germline V and J ends were trimmed by 6 bases and 4 bases, with 8 bases remaining between them.

The chain couples TRBV28 to TRBJ2-1, with a possible D match to TRBD1 (6 bases). The CDR3 has 19 residues. V was pared by 5 bases and J by 8 bases, with 31 bases between. Per germline, CDR1 MDHEN and CDR2 SYDVKM. The CDR3 sequence is CASSLPTLPRDQGGYEQFF. CDR3 DNA sequence: TGTGCCAGCAGTCTTCCCACCCTACCCCGGGACCAAGGGGGATATGAGCAGTTCTTC.

In its sample, this clone is medium-sized. V gene TRBV30 combines with J gene TRBJ2-2; D is possibly TRBD1 (6 bases). CDR3 length equals 12 residues. Germline V gene sequence: CDR1 GTSNPN, CDR2 SVGIG (reference sequence). V was clipped by 0 bases and J by 7 bases, with 6 bases between them. Here the CDR3 reads CAWSVGGGELFF. CDR3 nucleotide sequence: TGTGCCTGGAGTGTAGGGGGCGGGGAGCTGTTTTTT.

This clone has just a few counts. The chain has TRBV13 and TRBJ1-2, with no clear D. The CDR3 covers 14 residues. Trimming cost V 6 bases and J 4 bases, with 15 bases left between them. From germline, CDR1 is PRHDT and CDR2 FYEKMQ (reference sequence). CDR3 region: CASSSAHEGYGYTF. DNA of the CDR3: TGTGCCAGCAGTTCGGCTCACGAGGGCTATGGCTACACCTTC.

The rearrangement joins TRBV28 to TRBJ1-3; maybe TRBD1 (6 bases). The CDR3 length is 14 residues. Germline CDR1 and CDR2: MDHEN and SYDVKM. V was shortened by 3 bases and J by 6 bases, with 12 bases between the two germline ends. CDR3 coding DNA: TGTGCCAGCAGTTTGAGGGGGAGGGAAAACACCATATATTTT. It is translated as CASSLRGRENTIYF.

This clone is labeled as large (0.1 to 1%). The V and J genes are TRBV2 and TRBJ1-2, with no clear D. The length of the CDR3 is 15 residues. Germline lookup yields CDR1 SNHLY and CDR2 FYNNEI. Trimming removed 1 base at V and 4 bases at J, with 13 bases between. This CDR3 reads CASSEVALLGYGYTF. Written as DNA, the CDR3 is TGTGCCAGCAGTGAAGTGGCACTACTGGGCTATGGCTACACCTTC.

This rearrangement joins TRBV5-4 to TRBJ2-1, with TRBD1 as a possible D gene (7 bases). Germline loops: CDR1 SGHNT, CDR2 YYREEE (reference sequence). This CDR3 spans 15 amino acids. Trimming took off 7 bases at V and 1 base at J, with 15 bases between the two ends. The CDR3 DNA is TGTGCCAGCCCACCCCCAGGGGGGTCCTACAATGAGCAGTTCTTC. It translates to CASPPPGGSYNEQFF.

In its sample, this clone is large. This rearrangement joins TRBV7-3 to TRBJ2-3; unclear D gene. The CDR3 totals 15 residues. In germline, CDR1 is SGHTA, CDR2 FQGTGA. Between the trimmed V and J ends, which lost 3 bases and 4 bases, there was a span of 14 bases. CDR3 sequence reads: CASSFLGSLADTQYF. DNA for the CDR3: TGTGCCAGCAGCTTCCTAGGTTCCCTGGCAGATACGCAGTATTTT. Variable domain in full (rest from reference TRBV7-3 and TRBJ2-3): GAGVSQTPSNKVTEKGKYVELRCDPISGHTALYWYRQSLGQGPEFLIYFQGTGAADDSGLPNDRFFAVRPEGSVSTLKIQRTERGDSAVYLCASSFLGSLADTQYFGPGTRLTVL.

The rearrangement uses TRBV27 and TRBJ2-7, with D possibly TRBD1 on 5 matching bases. This CDR3 contains 13 residues. Trimming took 4 bases from V and 5 from J, leaving 12 bases between them. CDR1 and CDR2 (germline): MNHEY, SMNVEV (reference sequence). DNA of the CDR3: TGTGCCAGCAGTTACTCCTCAGGGAACGAGCAGTACTTC. Residues: CASSYSSGNEQYF.

This clone is deemed medium-sized. The genes are TRBV4-1 and TRBJ2-1; no firm D call. From germline, CDR1 is MGHRA and CDR2 YSYEKL. V dropped 0 bases and J dropped 5 bases, with 17 bases sitting between them. There are 17 residues in the CDR3. The CDR3 sequence: CASSQDPPFEGNNEQFF. CDR3 sequence (DNA): TGCGCCAGCAGCCAAGATCCCCCGTTTGAAGGCAACAATGAGCAGTTCTTC.

Sample share makes this clone large. The gene calls are TRBV9 and TRBJ1-5; D call uncertain. V was trimmed by 2 bases and J by 2 bases, leaving 11 bases between them. This CDR3 spans 15 amino acids. Looked up from germline, CDR1 is SGDLS and CDR2 is YYNGEE. CDR3 protein: CASSVGWGRNQPQHF. The DNA for the CDR3 is TGTGCCAGCAGCGTCGGGTGGGGTCGCAATCAGCCCCAGCATTTT. Based on the CDR3 plus reference TRBV9 and TRBJ1-5, the full variable domain is DSGVTQTPKHLITATGQRVTLRCSPRSGDLSVYWYQQSLDQGLQFLIQYYNGEERAKGNILERFSAQQFPDLHSELNLSSLELGDSALYFCASSVGWGRNQPQHFGDGTRLSIL.

V is TRBV11-2 and J is TRBJ2-5; D is ambiguous. The CDR3 has 13 residues. Germline-derived CDR1 and CDR2 are SGHAT and FQNNGV. Trimming cost V 5 bases and J 5 bases, with 12 bases left between them. This CDR3 reads CASSAQLGETQYF. The CDR3, as DNA: TGTGCCAGCAGCGCCCAATTGGGGGAGACCCAGTACTTC.

The chain couples TRBV28 to TRBJ2-7; D is perhaps TRBD1 (5 bases). This CDR3 is built from 12 residues. Trimming took off 10 bases at V and 6 bases at J, with 16 bases between the two ends. CDR1 MDHEN and CDR2 SYDVKM come from the germline V gene. The CDR3 nucleotides read TGTGCCACCACATATCAGGGAACCGAGCAGTACTTC. Translated, it gives CATTYQGTEQYF.

Within the sample, this clone is medium-sized. The chain recombines TRBV2 with TRBJ2-3, with D perhaps TRBD1 (6 bases). This CDR3 contains 16 residues. Germline assignment: CDR1 SNHLY and CDR2 FYNNEI. Trimming cost V 6 bases and J 7 bases, with 23 bases left between them. CDR3 in DNA: TGTGCCAGCAGCCCCCCGGGACATCGGTATGATTATACGCAGTATTTT. Protein sequence: CASSPPGHRYDYTQYF. Based on the CDR3 plus reference TRBV2 and TRBJ2-3, the full variable domain is EPEVTQTPSHQVTQMGQEVILRCVPISNHLYFYWYRQILGQKVEFLVSFYNNEISEKSEIFDDQFSVERPDGSNFTLKIRSTKLEDSAMYFCASSPPGHRYDYTQYFGPGTRLTVL.

By proportion, this clone is medium-sized. CDR3 in amino acids: CASSIGGTRTEAFF. The CDR3 nucleotides are TGTGCCAGTAGTATAGGGGGAACTAGGACAGAAGCTTTCTTT. The chain combines TRBV19 with TRBJ1-1, with a tentative D call TRBD1 (5 bases). Trimming cost V 1 base and J 8 bases, with 14 bases left between them. The CDR3 contains 14 residues. Germline V lookup: CDR1 LNHDA, CDR2 SQIVND (reference sequence).

The chain's CDR3 is CASGSGTGEGYTF. CDR3 coding DNA: TGTGCCAGCGGATCCGGGACAGGGGAAGGCTACACCTTC. The genes are TRBV27 and TRBJ1-2; 10 positions agree with TRBD1. V lost 8 bases and J lost 8; bases outside the gene matches: 8. Germline CDR1 and CDR2: MNHEY and SMNVEV (reference sequence). The CDR3 totals 13 residues.

A remark on this clone: A single base separates this from a much larger clone, so it may be a read error. The same CDR3 is also encoded by other DNA sequences in this sample. This chain connects TRBV28 to TRBJ2-7; D remains unclear. The germline V gene encodes CDR1 MDHEN and CDR2 SYDVKM. The CDR3 runs 16 residues. CDR3 DNA: TGTGCCAGCAGGCTTTTCCGAGGCAGACCAGCCTATGAGCAGTACTTC. This codes for CASRLFRGRPAYEQYF.

This clone has a handful of counts. The chain combines TRBV10-2 with TRBJ1-2; D gene unclear. Germline V CDR1 and CDR2: WSHSY, SAAADI. The CDR3 sequence is 15 residues long. Trimming took 0 bases from V and 8 from J, leaving 16 bases between them. In nucleotides, the CDR3 is TGCGCCAGCAGTGAGTCAATGGGAACAATCGGCGGCTACACCTTC. Amino acids: CASSESMGTIGGYTF.

The sample holds a few counts of this clone. This rearrangement joins TRBV2 to TRBJ2-3, with 16 bases fitting TRBD2. In germline, CDR1 is SNHLY, CDR2 FYNNEI. With V trimmed by 10 bases and J by 0 bases, 4 bases remained unmatched. The CDR3 covers 16 residues. Here the CDR3 DNA reads TGTGCCACAGGGACTAGCGGGAGGGCCAGCACAGATACGCAGTATTTT. Residues: CATGTSGRASTDTQYF.